These 2 T cell receptor beta chains came from one sample sequenced in a study of cytomegalovirus exposure and HLA in healthy donors. The study ran its PCR with 60 Vbeta and 13 Jbeta primers. The data were produced by immunoSEQ multiplex PCR, yet TCRdb's version contains in-frame clones alone and is incomplete. The sample gives roughly 230,000 clones, about 93% of which show up once; 1.7% is in the top ten. The sequenced sample was PBMCs. Every receptor here comes from a girl aged 2-15 years in good health and CMV-seronegative.

The gene calls are TRBV7-8 and TRBJ2-3, with TRBD2 matching 9 bases. Germline CDR1 and CDR2: SGHVS and FQNEAQ. This CDR3 is built from 17 residues. V was pared by 0 bases and J by 2 bases, with 6 bases of the junction left unmatched. The CDR3 reads CASSLAVAGAATDTQYF. Written as DNA, the CDR3 is TGTGCCAGCAGCTTAGCTGTAGCGGGGGCCGCCACAGATACGCAGTATTTT.

CDR3 sequence reads: CASSLRTVNSYEQYF. The DNA for the CDR3 is TGTGCCAGCAGCTTAAGGACAGTCAACTCCTACGAGCAGTACTTC. The chain joins TRBV11-2 to TRBJ2-7; TRBD1 is a possible D gene (6 bases). V was trimmed by 2 bases and J by 0 bases, leaving 11 bases between them. The CDR3 totals 15 residues. Germline CDR1 SGHAT, CDR2 FQNNGV.